This T cell receptor beta chain was observed in a study of blood T cell repertoires in COVID-19. Study summary: Acute and convalescent COVID-19 samples came from the United States, Italy and Spain. In each case, the material was cDNA or gDNA derived from T cells, B-cell-depleted T cells, or PBMCs.

This clone was recorded a few times. V lost 1 base and J lost 4, with 8 bases in between. This CDR3 comprises 14 residues. The germline gives CDR1 SEHNR, CDR2 FQNEAQ (reference sequence). Repertoires were generated with immunoSEQ multiplex PCR, while TCRdb's copy carries only in-frame clones and drops some. There are approximately 210,000 clones in the sample; more than 75% occur only once, and under 2.5% lies in the top ten. V is TRBV7-9 and J is TRBJ1-5, with no clear D. The sequence was collected from a man between 40 and 49 years old with active or convalescent COVID-19. The specimen was peripheral blood. The CDR3 bases are TGTGCCAGCAGCTTAGTAATAGCTAATCAGCCCCAGCATTTT. The encoded protein is CASSLVIANQPQHF.